A single sample is the source of the 9 T cell receptor beta chains below, sequenced in a study of blood T cells in healthy people across ages. A sample-barcoded 5' primer and a J-beta primer mix were used in a second PCR of roughly 6 to 11 cycles. From the 5' RACE reads, TCRdb called clonotypes with MiXCR, one entry per CDR3 protein. The table has roughly 900,000 distinct CDR3 sequences, around 26% seen once; the top ten hold approximately 15%. The specimen sequenced was blood. The receptors shown here come from a woman of 80 years or more in good health.

The sample holds a few counts of this clonotype. The rearrangement uses TRBV5-1 and TRBJ2-3, with 11 bases lining up with TRBD2. Germline V lookup: CDR1 SGHRS, CDR2 YFSETQ. Trimming cost V 3 bases and J 4 bases; bases outside gene matches: 4. CDR3 length: 15 residues. This chain's CDR3 is CASSYTTSGADTQYF. CDR3 DNA: TGCGCCAGCAGCTATACGACTAGCGGGGCAGATACGCAGTATTTT. Together with reference TRBV5-1 and TRBJ2-3, the CDR3 gives the full variable domain: KAGVTQTPRYLIKTRGQQVTLSCSPISGHRSVSWYQQTPGQGLQFLFEYFSETQRNKGNFPGRFSGRQFSNSRSEMNVSTLELGDSALYLCASSYTTSGADTQYFGPGTRLTVL.

This chain joins TRBV7-2 and TRBJ2-5; the match to TRBD1 covers 9 bases. The CDR3 totals 15 residues. The germline V gene encodes CDR1 SGHTA and CDR2 FQGNSA. J was trimmed by 5 bases and V by 4 bases; bases with no gene match: 8. CDR3 DNA sequence: TGTGCCAGCAGCTCAAGGGACAGGGAGTGGGAGACCCAGTACTTC. Translation gives CASSSRDREWETQYF.

The J gene is TRBJ1-6, the V gene TRBV7-9; 7 bases align to TRBD1. The CDR3 contains 15 residues. V gave up 7 bases and J gave up 3 bases; unmatched junction bases: 6. CDR1 and CDR2 from the germline V gene are SEHNR and FQNEAQ (reference sequence). CDR3 sequence (DNA): TGTGCCAGCAACGGACAGGCAGTCTATAATTCACCCCTCCACTTT. This encodes CASNGQAVYNSPLHF. Combining the CDR3 with reference TRBV7-9 and TRBJ1-6 gives the whole variable domain DTGVSQNPRHKITKRGQNVTFRCDPISEHNRLYWYRQTLGQGPEFLTYFQNEAQLEKSRLLSDRFSAERPKGSFSTLEIQRTEQGDSAMYLCASNGQAVYNSPLHFGNGTRLTVT.

This clonotype occurred a few times. Since a much larger clone is just one base distant, this may be a read error. V gene TRBV20-1 combines with J gene TRBJ2-5; 11 nucleotides match TRBD1. Germline CDR1 DFQATT, CDR2 SNEGSKA (reference sequence). CDR3 length: 14 amino acids. The V gene end was trimmed by 5 bases and the J gene end by 5 bases; junction bases not matched to a gene: 7. The CDR3 bases are TGCAGTGCTCCAGGACAGGGGGCACGGGAGACCCAGTACTTC. Translated, it gives CSAPGQGARETQYF.

Only a few counts were recorded for this clonotype. The chain links TRBV6-2 or TRBV6-3 to TRBJ2-7; D might be TRBD1 (6 bases). This CDR3 comprises 16 residues. CDR1 and CDR2 (germline): MNHEY, SVGEGT. V was clipped by 2 bases and J by 2 bases, with 16 bases between them. CDR3 sequence: CASSYQTGTSPYEQYF. CDR3 coding DNA: TGTGCCAGCAGTTACCAAACCGGGACATCACCCTACGAGCAGTACTTC.

This clonotype was counted ten times or more. The chain is built from TRBV20-1 and TRBJ2-5, with TRBD1 identical over 12 bases. The V gene end was trimmed by 4 bases and the J gene end by 5 bases; junction bases not matched to a gene: 8. In germline, CDR1 is DFQATT, CDR2 SNEGSKA (reference sequence). This CDR3 contains 15 residues. The CDR3, as DNA: TGCAGTGCTACCCGGGACAGGGGGCTAATGGAGACCCAGTACTTC. Protein: CSATRDRGLMETQYF.

Concerning this clonotype: Possible read error: a much larger clone is one base away. V and J are TRBV20-1 and TRBJ2-5; 8 bases are a match to TRBD1. The J call may be mistaken, given a closer DNA end match to TRBJ2-1. The CDR3 sequence is 13 residues long. Germline V gives CDR1 DFQATT, CDR2 SNEGSKA (reference sequence). This CDR3 is CSETGEIQETQFF. DNA of the CDR3: TGCAGTGAGACAGGGGAAATTCAAGAGACCCAGTTCTTC.

This clonotype appeared many times. The chain has TRBV6-2 or TRBV6-3 and TRBJ2-3; 8 bases are a match to TRBD2. The V gene end was trimmed by 2 bases and the J gene end by 0 bases; junction bases not matched to a gene: 4. This CDR3 has 16 residues. Germline assignment: CDR1 MNHEY and CDR2 SVGEGT. The CDR3 spells CASSYPTSGSTDTQYF. CDR3 nucleotides: TGTGCCAGCAGTTACCCCACTAGCGGCAGCACAGATACGCAGTATTTT.

Written as DNA, the CDR3 is TGTGCCAGCAGTAAAGAGCCCATGAACACTGAAGCTTTCTTT. Its translation: CASSKEPMNTEAFF. J is TRBJ1-1 and V is TRBV6-1; D is uncertain. Germline-derived CDR1 and CDR2 are MNHNS and SASEGT. The length of the CDR3 is 14 residues. Trimming removed 5 bases from V and 0 bases from J, with 10 bases in between.